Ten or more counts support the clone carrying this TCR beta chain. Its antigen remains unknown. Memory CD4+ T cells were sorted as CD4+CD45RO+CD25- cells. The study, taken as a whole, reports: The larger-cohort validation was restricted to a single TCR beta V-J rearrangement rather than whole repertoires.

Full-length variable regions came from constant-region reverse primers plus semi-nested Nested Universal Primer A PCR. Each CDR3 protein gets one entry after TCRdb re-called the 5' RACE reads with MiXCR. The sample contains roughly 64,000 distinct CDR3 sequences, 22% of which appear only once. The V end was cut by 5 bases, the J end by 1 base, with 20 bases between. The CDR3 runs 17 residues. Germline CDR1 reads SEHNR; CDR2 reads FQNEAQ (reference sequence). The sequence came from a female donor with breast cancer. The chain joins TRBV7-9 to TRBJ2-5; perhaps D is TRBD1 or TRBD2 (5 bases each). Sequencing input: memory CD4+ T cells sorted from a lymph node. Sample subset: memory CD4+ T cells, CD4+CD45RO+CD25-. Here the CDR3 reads CASSLFGTQFSQETQYF. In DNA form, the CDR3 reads TGTGCCAGCAGCCTATTTGGGACCCAGTTCTCCCAAGAGACCCAGTACTTC. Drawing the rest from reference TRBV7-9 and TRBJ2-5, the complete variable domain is DTGVSQNPRHKITKRGQNVTFRCDPISEHNRLYWYRQTLGQGPEFLTYFQNEAQLEKSRLLSDRFSAERPKGSFSTLEIQRTEQGDSAMYLCASSLFGTQFSQETQYFGPGTRLLVL.